The entry below describes one TCR beta chain. The data derive from a study of blood T cell repertoires in COVID-19. Turning to the study itself: There were acute and convalescent COVID-19 samples, and they came from the United States, Italy and Spain. From T cells, B-cell-depleted T cells, or PBMCs came the material, which was cDNA or gDNA.

In the original workflow: Reference gene primers were amplified, and this amplification served to estimate nucleated cell counts. Sequenced by immunoSEQ multiplex PCR; TCRdb stores in-frame clones only, minus some. V, J and clone size are those of that table, while D and trimming were read from the DNA. The sample contains around 240,000 clones, around 85% of which appear only once. Germline V gives CDR1 LNHDA, CDR2 SQIVND (reference sequence). Unmatched junction bases numbered 7, after V lost 2 bases and J lost 5 bases. There are 15 residues in the CDR3. The sample was peripheral blood. The TCR originated in a woman aged 30 to 39 who had recovered from COVID-19. The chain is built from TRBV19 and TRBJ1-2; TRBD1 agrees at 8 bases. The CDR3 here is CASSIQGRGLYGYTF. Here the CDR3 DNA reads TGTGCCAGTAGTATACAGGGCAGGGGGCTGTATGGCTACACCTTC.